The source of this T cell receptor (beta chain) is a study of control samples from healthy donors and cancer patients. This CDR3 has 15 amino acids. CDR1 and CDR2 (germline): SEHNR, FQNEAQ (reference sequence). J gave up 2 bases and V 3 bases, and 1 base lay outside the gene matches. The method was immunoSEQ multiplex PCR; TCRdb's version includes in-frame clones alone and lacks a portion of them. The sample shows around 75,000 clones, approximately 92% of them seen only once. This TCR derives from a woman aged 55-75 years in good health. The chain links TRBV7-9 to TRBJ2-5; 12 bases fit TRBD2. The sample was blood. This CDR3 reads CASSLTSGGQETQYF. The CDR3 DNA reads TGTGCCAGCAGCTTGACTAGCGGGGGACAAGAGACCCAGTACTTC. The full variable domain, in which reference TRBV7-9 and TRBJ2-5 provide the parts outside the CDR3, is DTGVSQNPRHKITKRGQNVTFRCDPISEHNRLYWYRQTLGQGPEFLTYFQNEAQLEKSRLLSDRFSAERPKGSFSTLEIQRTEQGDSAMYLCASSLTSGGQETQYFGPGTRLLVL.